This TCR beta chain was profiled in a study of control samples from healthy donors and cancer patients. TCRdb's table, derived via immunoSEQ multiplex PCR, lists solely in-frame clones and lacks some. Of roughly 24,000 clones in the sample, approximately 78% were seen once. Comment on this clone: The junction shows a germline mismatch at one end, possibly a read error.

This CDR3 region has 16 residues. CDR1 and CDR2 from the germline V gene are LGHDT and YNNKEL (reference sequence). The V gene is TRBV3-1 (or the pseudogene TRBV3-2), the J gene TRBJ2-2, with D perhaps TRBD2 (5 bases). The sequencing input was PBMCs. The source is a man aged 55 to 70 with colorectal cancer. CDR3 region: CASSTLHSGLTGELFF. The CDR3 nucleotides read TGTGCCAGCAGCACCCTACATTCAGGCTTGACCGGGGAGCTGTTTTTC.